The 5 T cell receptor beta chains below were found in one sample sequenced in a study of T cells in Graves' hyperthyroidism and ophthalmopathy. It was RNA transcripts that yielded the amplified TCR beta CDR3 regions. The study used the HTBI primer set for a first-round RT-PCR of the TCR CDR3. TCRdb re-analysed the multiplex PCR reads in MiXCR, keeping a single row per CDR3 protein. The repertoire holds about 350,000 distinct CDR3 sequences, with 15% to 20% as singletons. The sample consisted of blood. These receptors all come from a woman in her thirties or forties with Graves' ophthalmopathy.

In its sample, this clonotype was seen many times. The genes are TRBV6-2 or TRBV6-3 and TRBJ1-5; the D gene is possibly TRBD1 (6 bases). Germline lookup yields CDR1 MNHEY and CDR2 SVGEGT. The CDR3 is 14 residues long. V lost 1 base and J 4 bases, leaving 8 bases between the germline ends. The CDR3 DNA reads TGTGCCAGCAGTTACTGGGGACAAAATCAGCCCCAGCATTTT. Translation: CASSYWGQNQPQHF.

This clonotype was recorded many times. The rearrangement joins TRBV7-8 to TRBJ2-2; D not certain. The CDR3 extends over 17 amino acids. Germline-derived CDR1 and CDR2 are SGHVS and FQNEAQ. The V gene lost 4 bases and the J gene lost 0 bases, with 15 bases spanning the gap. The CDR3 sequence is CASSSTKRPSNTGELFF. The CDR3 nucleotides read TGTGCCAGCAGCTCAACGAAACGACCTTCGAACACCGGGGAGCTGTTTTTT.

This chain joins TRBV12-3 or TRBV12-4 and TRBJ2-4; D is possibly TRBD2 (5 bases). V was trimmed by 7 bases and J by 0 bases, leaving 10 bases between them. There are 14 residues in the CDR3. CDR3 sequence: CASTRTLAKNIQYF. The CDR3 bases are TGTGCCAGCACGAGGACTCTAGCCAAAAACATTCAGTACTTC.

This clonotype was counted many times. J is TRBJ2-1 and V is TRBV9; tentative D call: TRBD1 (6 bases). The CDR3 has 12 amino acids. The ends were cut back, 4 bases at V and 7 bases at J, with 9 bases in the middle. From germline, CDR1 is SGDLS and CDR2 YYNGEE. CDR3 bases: TGTGCCAGCAGCCGGGACATTAATGAGCAGTTCTTC. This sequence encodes CASSRDINEQFF. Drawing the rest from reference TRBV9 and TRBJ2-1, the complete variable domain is DSGVTQTPKHLITATGQRVTLRCSPRSGDLSVYWYQQSLDQGLQFLIQYYNGEERAKGNILERFSAQQFPDLHSELNLSSLELGDSALYFCASSRDINEQFFGPGTRLTVL.

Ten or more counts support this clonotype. CDR3 sequence (DNA): TGTGCCAGTAGTATTCCAGGGGGATCGGTGGAGACCCAGTACTTC. Its protein product is CASSIPGGSVETQYF. The V call is TRBV19, the J call TRBJ2-5, with 7 bases that match TRBD1. Unmatched junction bases numbered 9, after V lost 3 bases and J lost 5 bases. CDR3 length: 15 amino acids. In germline, CDR1 is LNHDA, CDR2 SQIVND (reference sequence). The complete variable domain, with remaining parts taken from reference TRBV19 and TRBJ2-5, reads DGGITQSPKYLFRKEGQNVTLSCEQNLNHDAMYWYRQDPGQGLRLIYYSQIVNDFQKGDIAEGYSVSREKKESFPLTVTSAQKNPTAFYLCASSIPGGSVETQYFGPGTRLLVL.